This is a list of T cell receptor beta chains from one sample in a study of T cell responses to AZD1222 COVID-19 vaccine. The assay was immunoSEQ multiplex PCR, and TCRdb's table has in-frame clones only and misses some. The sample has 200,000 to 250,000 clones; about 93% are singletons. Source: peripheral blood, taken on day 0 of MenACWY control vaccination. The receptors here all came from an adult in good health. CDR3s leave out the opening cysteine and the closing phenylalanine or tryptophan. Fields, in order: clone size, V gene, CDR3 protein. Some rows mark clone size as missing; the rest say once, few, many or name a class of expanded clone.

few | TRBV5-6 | ASSLLRNSNQPQH
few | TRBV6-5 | ASRKAGTGELF
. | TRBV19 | ASSISGNYGYT
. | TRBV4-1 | ASSGEVGTSKTDTQY
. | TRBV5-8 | ASSLLNSNQPQH
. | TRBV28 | ASSLESVGAYGYT
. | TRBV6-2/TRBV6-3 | ASSHRHPGETQY
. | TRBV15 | ATSRDGWGDNQPQH
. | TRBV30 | ACQGLTNEKLF
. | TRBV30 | AWGPTDYEQY
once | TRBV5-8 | ASTLHGGDESAYEQY
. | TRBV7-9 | ASSRTSGRTDTQY
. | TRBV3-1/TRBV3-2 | ASSPGANTGELF
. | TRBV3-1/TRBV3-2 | ASSWREGTEAF
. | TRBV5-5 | ASSRIAYEQY
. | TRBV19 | ASSMGSTTNEKLF
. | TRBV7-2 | ASSVTEDFGYT
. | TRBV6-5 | ASSYSVGTANYGYT
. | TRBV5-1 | ASSLMGVSNQPQH
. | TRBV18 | ASSPEQVGTEAF
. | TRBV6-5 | ATTAQGKLNTEAF
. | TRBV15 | ATSRDYPGAANTEAF
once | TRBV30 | AWSVSGGWTEAF